Below, one T cell receptor beta chain is given with its context. This sample was included in a study of blood T cell repertoires in COVID-19. Study at large: Donors in the United States, Italy and Spain gave samples during acute or convalescent COVID-19. In each case, the material was cDNA or gDNA derived from T cells, B-cell-depleted T cells, or PBMCs.

V gave up 2 bases and J gave up 4 bases; unmatched junction bases: 7. There are 16 residues in the CDR3. CDR1 is SGHDT, CDR2 YYEEEE, per germline. Study processing details: The assay estimated nucleated cells by amplifying reference gene primers. The method was immunoSEQ multiplex PCR; TCRdb's version includes in-frame clones alone and lacks a portion of them. That table furnishes V, J and clone size, whereas the DNA furnished D and trimming. This sample yields a few hundred thousand clones, of which 86% are seen a single time; about 3.6% belongs to the top ten. The sequencing sample was made of peripheral blood. V and J are TRBV5-6 and TRBJ2-1, with 9 bases identical to TRBD2. The TCR sequence derives from a man between 18 and 29 years old with active or convalescent COVID-19. This CDR3 is CASSFSTSGFYNEQFF. The CDR3 nucleotides are TGTGCCAGCAGCTTTTCAACTAGCGGGTTTTACAATGAGCAGTTCTTC.